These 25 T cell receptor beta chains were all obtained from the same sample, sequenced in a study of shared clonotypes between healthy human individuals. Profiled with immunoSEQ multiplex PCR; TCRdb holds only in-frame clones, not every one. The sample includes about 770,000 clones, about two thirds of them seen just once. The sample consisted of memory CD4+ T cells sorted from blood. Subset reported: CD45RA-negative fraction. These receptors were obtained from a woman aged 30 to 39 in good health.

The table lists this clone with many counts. For the CDR3, the DNA is TGTGCCAGTTCTCCTTGGGAAGGGTCCAAAAACATTCAGTACTTC. Translated: CASSPWEGSKNIQYF. This sequence joins TRBV19 and TRBJ2-4; D remains unclear. The CDR3 has 15 residues. V lost 8 bases, J lost 2 bases, and 16 bases lay in between. From germline, CDR1 is LNHDA and CDR2 SQIVND (reference sequence).

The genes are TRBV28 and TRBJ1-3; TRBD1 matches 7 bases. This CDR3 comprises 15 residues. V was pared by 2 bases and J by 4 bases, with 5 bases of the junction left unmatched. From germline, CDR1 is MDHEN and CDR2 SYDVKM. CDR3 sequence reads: CASSLMTGRGNTIYF. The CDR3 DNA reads TGTGCCAGCAGTTTAATGACAGGGAGAGGAAACACCATATATTTT.

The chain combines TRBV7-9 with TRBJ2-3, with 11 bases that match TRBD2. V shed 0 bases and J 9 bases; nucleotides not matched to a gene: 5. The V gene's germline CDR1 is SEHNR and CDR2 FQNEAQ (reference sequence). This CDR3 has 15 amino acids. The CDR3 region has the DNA TGTGCCAGCAGCTTAGCGGCTAGCGGGAGGCCGACGCAGTATTTT. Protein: CASSLAASGRPTQYF.

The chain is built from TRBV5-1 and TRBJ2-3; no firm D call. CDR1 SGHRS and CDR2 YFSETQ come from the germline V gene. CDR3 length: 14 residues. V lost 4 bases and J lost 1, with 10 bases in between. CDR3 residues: CASSAEFGTDTQYF. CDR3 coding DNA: TGCGCCAGCAGCGCGGAGTTTGGCACAGATACGCAGTATTTT.

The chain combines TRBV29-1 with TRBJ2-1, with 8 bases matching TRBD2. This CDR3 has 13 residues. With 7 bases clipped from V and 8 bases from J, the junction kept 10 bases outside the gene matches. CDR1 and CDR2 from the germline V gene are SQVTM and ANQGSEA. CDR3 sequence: CSAGRTSTHEQFF. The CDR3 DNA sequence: TGCAGCGCTGGGCGGACTAGCACCCATGAGCAGTTCTTC.

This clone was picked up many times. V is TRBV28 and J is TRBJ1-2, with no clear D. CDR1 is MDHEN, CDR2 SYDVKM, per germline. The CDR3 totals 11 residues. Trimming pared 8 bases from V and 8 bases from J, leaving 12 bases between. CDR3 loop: CASSSYGGYTF. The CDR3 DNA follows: TGTGCCAGCTCCTCTTATGGGGGCTACACCTTC.

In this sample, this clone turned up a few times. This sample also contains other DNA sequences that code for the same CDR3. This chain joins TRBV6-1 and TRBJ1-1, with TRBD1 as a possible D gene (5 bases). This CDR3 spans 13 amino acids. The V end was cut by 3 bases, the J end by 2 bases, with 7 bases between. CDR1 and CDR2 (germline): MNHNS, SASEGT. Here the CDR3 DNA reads TGTGCCAGCAGTGACAGGGAAAACACTGAAGCTTTCTTT. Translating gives CASSDRENTEAFF.

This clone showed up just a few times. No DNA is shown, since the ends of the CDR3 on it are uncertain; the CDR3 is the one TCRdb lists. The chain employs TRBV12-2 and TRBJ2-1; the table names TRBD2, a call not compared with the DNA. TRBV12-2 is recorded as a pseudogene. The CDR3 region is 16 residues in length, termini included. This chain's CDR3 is CASRLEVGSGIFHSFF.

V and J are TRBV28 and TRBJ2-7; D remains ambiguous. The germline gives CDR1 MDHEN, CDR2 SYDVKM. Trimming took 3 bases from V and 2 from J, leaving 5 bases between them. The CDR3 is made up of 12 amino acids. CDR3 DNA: TGTGCCAGCAGTTTCCAAGCCTACGAGCAGTACTTC. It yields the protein CASSFQAYEQYF. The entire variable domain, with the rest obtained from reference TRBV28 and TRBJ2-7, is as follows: DVKVTQSSRYLVKRTGEKVFLECVQDMDHENMFWYRQDPGLGLRLIYFSYDVKMKEKGDIPEGYSVSREKKERFSLILESASTNQTSMYLCASSFQAYEQYFGPGTRLTVT.

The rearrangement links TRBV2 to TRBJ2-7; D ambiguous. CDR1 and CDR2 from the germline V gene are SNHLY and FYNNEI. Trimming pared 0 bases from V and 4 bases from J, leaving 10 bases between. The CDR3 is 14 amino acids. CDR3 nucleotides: TGTGCCAGCAGTGAAGCGCTTCTGGGATACGAGCAGTACTTC. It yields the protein CASSEALLGYEQYF.

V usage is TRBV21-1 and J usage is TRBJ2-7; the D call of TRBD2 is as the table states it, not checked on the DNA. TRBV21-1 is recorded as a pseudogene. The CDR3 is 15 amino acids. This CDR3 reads CASSKVSGIGYEQYF. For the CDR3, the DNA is TGTGCCAGCAGCAAAGTTAGCGGGATCGGGTACGAGCAGTACTTC.

CDR3 in amino acids: CASSLGLGLAGVNEQFF. In nucleotides, the CDR3 is TGCGCCAGCAGCTTGGGTCTAGGACTAGCAGGGGTCAATGAGCAGTTCTTC. The V gene is TRBV5-1, the J gene TRBJ2-1, with 8 bases aligning to TRBD2. V dropped 0 bases and J dropped 6; count of bases not matched to a gene: 11. The CDR3 covers 17 residues. The germline gives CDR1 SGHRS, CDR2 YFSETQ. Complete variable domain (other parts from reference TRBV5-1 and TRBJ2-1): KAGVTQTPRYLIKTRGQQVTLSCSPISGHRSVSWYQQTPGQGLQFLFEYFSETQRNKGNFPGRFSGRQFSNSRSEMNVSTLELGDSALYLCASSLGLGLAGVNEQFFGPGTRLTVL.

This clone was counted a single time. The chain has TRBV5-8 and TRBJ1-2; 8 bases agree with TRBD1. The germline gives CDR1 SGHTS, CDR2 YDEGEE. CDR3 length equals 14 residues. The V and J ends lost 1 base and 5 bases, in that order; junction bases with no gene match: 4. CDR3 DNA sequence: TGTGCCAGCAGCTTGCCGGACAGGGATTATGGCTACACCTTC. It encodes CASSLPDRDYGYTF.

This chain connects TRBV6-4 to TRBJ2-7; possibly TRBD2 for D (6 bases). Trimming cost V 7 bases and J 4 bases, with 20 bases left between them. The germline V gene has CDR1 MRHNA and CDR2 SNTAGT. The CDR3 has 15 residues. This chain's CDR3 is CASKREASAPYEQYF. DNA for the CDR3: TGTGCCAGCAAGAGAGAGGCTAGCGCCCCTTACGAGCAGTACTTC.

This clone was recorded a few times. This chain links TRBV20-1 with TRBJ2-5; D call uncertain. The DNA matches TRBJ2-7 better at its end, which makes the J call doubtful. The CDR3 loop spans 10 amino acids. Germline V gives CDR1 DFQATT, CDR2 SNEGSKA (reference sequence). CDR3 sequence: CSASPYEQYF. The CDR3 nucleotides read TGCAGTGCTAGTCCCTACGAGCAGTACTTC.

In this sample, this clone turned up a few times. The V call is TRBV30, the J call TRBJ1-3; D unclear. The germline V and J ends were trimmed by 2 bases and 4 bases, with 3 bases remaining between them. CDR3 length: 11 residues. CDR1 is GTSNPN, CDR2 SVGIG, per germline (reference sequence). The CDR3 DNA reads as TGTGCCTGGAGTCCGGGAAACACCATATATTTT. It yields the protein CAWSPGNTIYF.

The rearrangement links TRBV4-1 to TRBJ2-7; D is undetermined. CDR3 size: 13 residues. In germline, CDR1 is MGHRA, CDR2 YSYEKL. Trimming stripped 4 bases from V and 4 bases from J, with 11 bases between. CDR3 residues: CASSPSRWYEQYF. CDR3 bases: TGCGCCAGCAGCCCGAGTAGGTGGTACGAGCAGTACTTC.

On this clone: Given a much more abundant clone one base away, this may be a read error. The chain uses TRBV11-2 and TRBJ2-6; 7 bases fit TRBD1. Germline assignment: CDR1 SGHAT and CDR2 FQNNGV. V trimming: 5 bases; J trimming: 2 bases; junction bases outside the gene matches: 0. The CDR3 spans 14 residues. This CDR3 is CASSTGAGANVLTF. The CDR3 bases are TGTGCCAGCAGCACAGGGGCTGGGGCCAACGTCCTGACTTTC.

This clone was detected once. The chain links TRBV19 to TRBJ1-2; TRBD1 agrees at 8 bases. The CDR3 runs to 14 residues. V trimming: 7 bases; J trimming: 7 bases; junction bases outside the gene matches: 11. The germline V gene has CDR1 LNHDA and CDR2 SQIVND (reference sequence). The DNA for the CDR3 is TGTGCCAGTACCCTAGACAGGGGTTTTGGTGGCTACACCTTC. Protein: CASTLDRGFGGYTF.

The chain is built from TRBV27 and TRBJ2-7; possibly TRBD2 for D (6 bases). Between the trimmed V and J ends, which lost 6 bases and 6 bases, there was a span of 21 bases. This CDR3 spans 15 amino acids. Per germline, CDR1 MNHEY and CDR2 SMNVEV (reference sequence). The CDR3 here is CASSPRRASVAEQYF. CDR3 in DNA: TGTGCCAGCAGCCCCCGAAGGGCTAGCGTGGCCGAGCAGTACTTC.

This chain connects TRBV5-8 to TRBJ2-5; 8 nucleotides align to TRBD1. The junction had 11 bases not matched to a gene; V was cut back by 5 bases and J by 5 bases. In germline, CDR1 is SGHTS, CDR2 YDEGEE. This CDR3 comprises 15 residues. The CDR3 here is CASRETGDMSETQYF. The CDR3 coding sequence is TGTGCCAGCAGGGAGACAGGGGATATGTCGGAGACCCAGTACTTC. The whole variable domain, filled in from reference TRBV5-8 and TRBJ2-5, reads EAGVTQSPTHLIKTRGQQATLRCSPISGHTSVYWYQQALGLGLQFLLWYDEGEERNRGNFPPRFSGRQFPNYSSELNVNALELEDSALYLCASRETGDMSETQYFGPGTRLLVL.

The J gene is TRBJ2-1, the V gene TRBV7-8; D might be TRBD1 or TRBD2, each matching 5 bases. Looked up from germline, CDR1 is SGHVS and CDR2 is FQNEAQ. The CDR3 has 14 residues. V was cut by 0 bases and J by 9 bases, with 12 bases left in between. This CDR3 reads CASSLARGSREQFF. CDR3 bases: TGTGCCAGCAGCTTAGCGAGGGGTAGTCGTGAGCAGTTCTTC. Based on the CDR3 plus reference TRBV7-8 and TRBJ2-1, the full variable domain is GAGVSQSPRYKVAKRGQDVALRCDPISGHVSLFWYQQALGQGPEFLTYFQNEAQLDKSGLPSDRFFAERPEGSVSTLKIQRTQQEDSAVYLCASSLARGSREQFFGPGTRLTVL.

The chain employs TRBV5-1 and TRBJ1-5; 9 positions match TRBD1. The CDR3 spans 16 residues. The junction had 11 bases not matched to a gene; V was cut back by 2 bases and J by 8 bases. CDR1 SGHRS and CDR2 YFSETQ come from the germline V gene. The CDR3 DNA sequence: TGCGCCAGCAGCTTAGGTCCGGGACAGGGAATCAAGCCCCAGCATTTT. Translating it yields CASSLGPGQGIKPQHF.

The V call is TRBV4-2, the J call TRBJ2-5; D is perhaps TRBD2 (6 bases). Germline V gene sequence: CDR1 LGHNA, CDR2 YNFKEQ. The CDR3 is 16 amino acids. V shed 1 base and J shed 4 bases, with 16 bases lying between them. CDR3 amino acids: CASSQGGGWVVETQYF. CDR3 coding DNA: TGTGCCAGCAGCCAAGGTGGAGGGTGGGTTGTAGAGACCCAGTACTTC.

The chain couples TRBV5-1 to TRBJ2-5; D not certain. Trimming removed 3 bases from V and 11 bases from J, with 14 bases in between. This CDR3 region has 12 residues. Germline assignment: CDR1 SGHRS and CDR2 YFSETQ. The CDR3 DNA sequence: TGCGCCAGCAGCTCCCCCCGTGAGGAGCAGTACTTC. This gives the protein CASSSPREEQYF.